The 25 T cell receptor beta chains below were found in one sample sequenced in a study of OX40 agonist ivuxolimab in advanced cancers. Here immunoSEQ multiplex PCR was the method, and the copy in TCRdb shows in-frame clones only, minus some. Among about 42,000 clones listed, about 86% were seen once. The material sequenced was CD4+ or CD8+ T cells sorted from blood, taken in a trial of the OX40 agonist ivuxolimab. Receptors originate from an adult with an advanced solid tumor such as melanoma, head and neck, liver or kidney cancer.

The genes are TRBV2 and TRBJ1-2; no clear D. CDR1 and CDR2 (germline): SNHLY, FYNNEI. V was trimmed by 6 bases and J by 6 bases, leaving 8 bases between them. The CDR3 spans 11 residues. CDR3 region: CASSLGDGYTF. The DNA for the CDR3 is TGTGCCAGCAGCCTAGGAGATGGCTACACCTTC.

The V and J genes are TRBV4-3 and TRBJ1-1, with TRBD1 matching 11 bases. This CDR3 is 14 amino acids long. Germline trimming cut 4 bases from V and 5 bases from J; bases unmatched to any gene: 3. CDR1 is LGHNA, CDR2 YSLEER, per germline. The DNA for the CDR3 is TGCGCCAGCAGCCCCGGGACAGGGGGGACTGAAGCTTTCTTT. As protein: CASSPGTGGTEAFF.

The genes are TRBV29-1 and TRBJ2-5; D may correspond to TRBD1 or TRBD2 (5 bases each). Germline V lookup: CDR1 SQVTM, CDR2 ANQGSEA. V shed 8 bases and J shed 6 bases, with 25 bases lying between them. This CDR3 spans 15 amino acids. The DNA of the CDR3 is TGCAGCTTTCTGGTTCCGGCGGGCAGGGAGAAGACCCAGTACTTC. The encoded protein is CSFLVPAGREKTQYF.

This chain connects TRBV25-1 to TRBJ2-2; no clear D. Trimming pared 3 bases from V and 1 base from J, leaving 15 bases between. Germline CDR1 MGHDK, CDR2 SYGVNS. The CDR3 has 17 residues. This CDR3 is CASSDAGLNWNTGELFF. The CDR3 DNA reads TGTGCCAGCAGTGATGCAGGCCTAAATTGGAACACCGGGGAGCTGTTTTTT.

This chain connects TRBV6-1 to TRBJ1-1; 7 bases agree with TRBD1. Trimming at V came to 7 bases and at J to 6 bases, leaving 5 bases not matched to a gene. CDR1 and CDR2 (germline): MNHNS, SASEGT. The CDR3 spans 12 residues. The CDR3 DNA reads TGTGCCAGCACCCATGGGACAGCTGAAGCTTTCTTT. This codes for CASTHGTAEAFF.

V gene TRBV9 combines with J gene TRBJ2-5, with TRBD2 identical over 7 bases. This CDR3 is built from 15 residues. The V and J ends lost 3 bases and 1 base, in that order; junction bases with no gene match: 6. Germline-derived CDR1 and CDR2 are SGDLS and YYNGEE. CDR3 protein: CASSDGGEPQETQYF. DNA for the CDR3: TGTGCCAGCAGCGATGGGGGGGAGCCCCAAGAGACCCAGTACTTC.

V is TRBV4-3 and J is TRBJ1-1, with 7 bases matching TRBD1. The CDR3 runs to 14 residues. Per germline, CDR1 LGHNA and CDR2 YSLEER. V was pared by 5 bases and J by 0 bases, with 3 bases of the junction left unmatched. The CDR3 protein is CASSWGQMNTEAFF. CDR3 bases: TGCGCCAGCAGCTGGGGACAGATGAACACTGAAGCTTTCTTT.

In this sample, this clone turned up many times. V and J are TRBV5-6 and TRBJ2-7; D ambiguous. V dropped 3 bases and J dropped 2 bases, with 9 bases sitting between them. The CDR3 runs to 13 residues. Germline V gene data show CDR1 as SGHDT and CDR2 as YYEEEE. In nucleotides, the CDR3 is TGTGCCAGCAGCTGGGCACACGCCTACGAGCAGTACGTC. Protein sequence: CASSWAHAYEQYV.

This clone was seen once. This chain uses TRBV27 with TRBJ1-1; no clear D gene. Trimming stripped 0 bases from V and 5 bases from J, with 7 bases between. This CDR3 is built from 13 residues. Germline V gene sequence: CDR1 MNHEY, CDR2 SMNVEV (reference sequence). The CDR3 is CASSLSPRTEAFF. The CDR3 region has the DNA TGTGCCAGCAGTTTATCTCCTCGGACTGAAGCTTTCTTT.

V usage is TRBV30 and J usage is TRBJ2-2, with D perhaps TRBD1 (6 bases). The V and J ends lost 3 bases and 3 bases respectively, with 17 bases between them. The length of the CDR3 is 16 residues. Germline CDR1 reads GTSNPN; CDR2 reads SVGIG (reference sequence). The CDR3 nucleotides read TGTGCCTGGAGGGCGACAGGAAGCCGGGACACCGGGGAGCTGTTTTTT. This codes for CAWRATGSRDTGELFF.

The chain employs TRBV15 and TRBJ2-7; tentatively, D is TRBD2 (5 bases). V was shortened by 1 base and J by 0 bases, with 16 bases between the two germline ends. Looked up from germline, CDR1 is LNHNV and CDR2 is YYDKDF (reference sequence). The CDR3 spans 17 residues. The DNA for the CDR3 is TGTGCCACCAGCAGAGGGAGGAGAATCGTTCCCTCCTACGAGCAGTACTTC. This translates into CATSRGRRIVPSYEQYF.

The table lists this clone with a count of one. V usage is TRBV7-9 and J usage is TRBJ2-7; D call uncertain. Per the germline V gene, CDR1 is SEHNR and CDR2 is FQNEAQ (reference sequence). V was pared by 1 base and J by 0 bases, with 4 bases between. The CDR3 is made up of 13 amino acids. CDR3 sequence (DNA): TGTGCCAGCAGCTTAGGGAACTCCTACGAGCAGTACGTC. Encoded protein: CASSLGNSYEQYV.

The V and J genes are TRBV7-3 and TRBJ2-7, with D perhaps matching TRBD1 (6 bases). This CDR3 has 12 residues. V lost 4 bases and J lost 7, with 11 bases in between. Germline values: CDR1 SGHTA, CDR2 FQGTGA. CDR3 sequence: CASSSPTGEQYF. CDR3 sequence (DNA): TGTGCCAGCAGCTCCCCTACAGGGGAGCAGTACTTC.

CDR3 in DNA: TGCGCCAGCAGCCAAGTTGGGCTACTCCAAGAGACCCAGTACTTC. It codes for CASSQVGLLQETQYF. This rearrangement joins TRBV4-1 to TRBJ2-5; D ambiguous. V lost 1 base to trimming and J lost 1 base, with 10 bases between them. From germline, CDR1 is MGHRA and CDR2 YSYEKL. There are 15 residues in the CDR3.

The chain has TRBV11-2 and TRBJ2-5; TRBD2 matches 12 bases. The J segment lost 5 bases and the V segment lost 1 base, leaving 8 bases of the junction unmatched. The V gene's germline CDR1 is SGHAT and CDR2 FQNNGV. The CDR3 runs to 17 residues. The CDR3 nucleotides read TGTGCCAGCAGCTTAGGGTGGACTAGCGGGAAGGGGGAGACCCAGTACTTC. Its protein is CASSLGWTSGKGETQYF.

This sequence joins TRBV30 and TRBJ2-1; TRBD2 matches at 8 bases. V lost 1 base, J lost 0 bases, and 5 bases stayed unmatched. CDR3 size: 16 residues. Germline CDR1 GTSNPN, CDR2 SVGIG (reference sequence). The CDR3 is CAWSAPGGDSYNEQFF. The CDR3 bases are TGTGCCTGGAGTGCCCCCGGGGGGGACTCCTACAATGAGCAGTTCTTC.

The V call is TRBV6-1, the J call TRBJ2-7; D possibly matches TRBD1 or TRBD2 (5 bases each). The CDR3 is 14 amino acids. Trimming removed 5 bases at V and 3 bases at J, with 14 bases between. Looked up from germline, CDR1 is MNHNS and CDR2 is SASEGT. CDR3 residues: CASSRDPEIYEQYF. CDR3 in DNA: TGTGCCAGCAGTAGGGACCCAGAAATCTACGAGCAGTACTTC.

The rearrangement uses TRBV29-1 and TRBJ1-5; D possibly corresponds to TRBD1 (6 bases). Per the germline V gene, CDR1 is SQVTM and CDR2 is ANQGSEA. The CDR3 covers 15 residues. Trimming stripped 7 bases from V and 6 bases from J, with 22 bases between. In nucleotides, the CDR3 is TGCAGCGGGAAGCGGGGGGCGTTGAGTATTCAGCCCCAGCATTTT. This sequence encodes CSGKRGALSIQPQHF.

In its sample, this clone was seen once. The chain joins TRBV19 to TRBJ1-1; perhaps TRBD1 as D (5 bases). Trimming shortened V by 10 bases and J by 0 bases, and 18 bases separated the two germline ends. CDR3 length: 15 amino acids. Per the germline V gene, CDR1 is LNHDA and CDR2 is SQIVND (reference sequence). The CDR3 is CATLPGTPLNTEAFF. CDR3 DNA: TGTGCCACCCTACCCGGGACGCCGCTGAACACTGAAGCTTTCTTT.

For this clone: One end of the junction is discordant with germline, which a read error may explain. This same CDR3 is encoded by further DNA sequences in the sample. V is TRBV9 and J is TRBJ2-6; TRBD1 matches at 8 bases. This CDR3 region has 17 residues. Germline CDR1 and CDR2: SGDLS and YYNGEE. The CDR3 here is CASSPRGLFSGANVLTF. The CDR3 DNA follows: TGTGCCAGCAGCCCCAGGGGGCTATTCTCTGGGGCCAATGTCCTGACTTTC.

V gene TRBV19 combines with J gene TRBJ1-3; a weak D match, TRBD1 (5 bases). Trimming removed 3 bases from V and 2 bases from J, with 8 bases in between. Germline lookup yields CDR1 LNHDA and CDR2 SQIVND (reference sequence). This CDR3 is 14 amino acids long. Here the CDR3 DNA reads TGTGCCAGTAGTATCTTAGGGGCTGGAAACACCATATATTTT. Its protein product is CASSILGAGNTIYF.

The rearrangement uses TRBV7-9 and TRBJ2-7, with D perhaps given as TRBD1 or TRBD2 (5 bases each). Germline lookup yields CDR1 SEHNR and CDR2 FQNEAQ (reference sequence). CDR3 length equals 13 residues. V dropped 3 bases and J dropped 3 bases, with 9 bases sitting between them. The CDR3 sequence: CASSFGADYEQYF. The DNA of the CDR3 is TGTGCCAGCAGCTTCGGGGCTGACTACGAGCAGTACTTC.

The chain is built from TRBV29-1 and TRBJ2-3; D remains unclear. The CDR3 is 13 residues long. CDR1 and CDR2 (germline): SQVTM, ANQGSEA. The ends were cut back, 2 bases at V and 5 bases at J, with 11 bases in the middle. CDR3 residues: CSVELSPEDTQYF. The DNA of the CDR3 is TGCAGCGTTGAATTGAGTCCTGAAGATACGCAGTATTTT.

The V gene is TRBV7-2, the J gene TRBJ2-7; 9 nucleotides line up with TRBD1. Per germline, CDR1 SGHTA and CDR2 FQGNSA. This CDR3 is built from 16 residues. V lost 3 bases, J lost 1 base, and 7 bases stayed unmatched. This chain's CDR3 is CASSFWQGTGSYEQYF. The CDR3 DNA sequence: TGTGCCAGCAGCTTTTGGCAAGGGACAGGGTCCTACGAGCAGTACTTC.

J is TRBJ2-2 and V is TRBV28; 7 nucleotides agree with TRBD1. This CDR3 is built from 14 residues. With V trimmed by 6 bases and J by 3 bases, 4 bases remained unmatched. Germline V gives CDR1 MDHEN, CDR2 SYDVKM. This chain's CDR3 is CASSEQGYTGELFF. The CDR3 DNA sequence: TGTGCCAGCAGCGAACAGGGGTACACCGGGGAGCTGTTTTTT.